The clone carrying this T cell receptor (beta chain) was detected only a few times. Antigen: not known. CDR1 MNHEY and CDR2 SMNVEV come from the germline V gene (reference sequence). Trimming cost V 5 bases and J 1 base; bases outside gene matches: 8. The CDR3 is made up of 16 amino acids. This specimen comes from a study of beta chain features in type 1 diabetes. Overall study context: On cell yields, gender and age, patients and healthy donors were similar. Whole-study findings and limits: The study found that naive, central memory and Treg TCRB repertoires appeared more similar in patients than in healthy donors. Overrepresentation of cells with high TCR expression could result from cDNA sequencing. Lower insertion and higher deletion counts appeared at VDJ junctions in type 1 diabetes patients.

Reverse transcription of all isolated RNA meant that expressed TCRB transcripts were sequenced. TCRdb's table, derived via immunoSEQ multiplex PCR, lists solely in-frame clones and lacks some. The table has around 450,000 clones, 11% seen once; the top ten hold 0.045% to 0.06%. This chain joins TRBV27 and TRBJ2-5, with 9 positions matching TRBD1. This receptor was taken from a woman younger than 30 in good health. Sequenced sample: naive CD4+ T cells from blood. The CDR3 DNA sequence: TGTGCCAGCAGTACCCTCGGGACAGGGAGCCAAGAGACCCAGTACTTC. As protein: CASSTLGTGSQETQYF.